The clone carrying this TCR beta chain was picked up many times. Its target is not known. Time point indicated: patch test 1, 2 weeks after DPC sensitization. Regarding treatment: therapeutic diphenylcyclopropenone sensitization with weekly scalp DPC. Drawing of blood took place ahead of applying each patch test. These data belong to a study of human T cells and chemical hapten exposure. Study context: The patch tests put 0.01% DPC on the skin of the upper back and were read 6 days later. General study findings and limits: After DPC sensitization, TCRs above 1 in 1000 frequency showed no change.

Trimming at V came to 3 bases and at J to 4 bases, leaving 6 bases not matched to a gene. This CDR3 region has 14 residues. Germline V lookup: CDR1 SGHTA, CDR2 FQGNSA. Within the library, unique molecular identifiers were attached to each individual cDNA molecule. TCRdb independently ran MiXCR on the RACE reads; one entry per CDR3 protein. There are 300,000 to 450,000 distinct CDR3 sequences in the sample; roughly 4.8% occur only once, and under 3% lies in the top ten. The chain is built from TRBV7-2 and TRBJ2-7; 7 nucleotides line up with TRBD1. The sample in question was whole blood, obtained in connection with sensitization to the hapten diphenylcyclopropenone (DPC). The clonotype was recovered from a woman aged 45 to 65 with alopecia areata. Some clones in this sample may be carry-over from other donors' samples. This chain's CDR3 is CASSLGRDSYEQYF. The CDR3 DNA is TGTGCCAGCAGCTTGGGCCGGGACAGTTACGAGCAGTACTTC.